The source of this T cell receptor (beta chain) is a study of T cell repertoires in cytomegalovirus infection. Study details: Epitope selection comprised recently identified HLA-C-restricted CMV epitopes and well-studied HLA-B-restricted CMV epitopes. Both CMV infection and a matching HLA type were indicated by public TCR beta signatures. General study results and limits: The ex vivo response was dominated by HLA-C-restricted CMV-specific TCR beta clonotypes. CMV carriers with the relevant HLA were identified by cumulative public TCR beta family frequency.

In regard to this clonotype: Its antigen is undetermined.

TCRdb used MiXCR to reprocess the reads, holding one entry per CDR3 protein. This sample has about 60,000 distinct CDR3 sequences, with 20% found just once. This sequence was found in a human donor in good health (CMV status not recorded). Some clones in this sample may be carry-over from other donors' samples. Sample: CD8+ T cells from cultured PBMCs, taken from culture after CMV antigen stimulation.

The CDR3: CASSLVGQGAETQYF. In DNA, the CDR3 is TGTGCCAGCAGCTTAGTCGGACAGGGCGCGGAGACCCAGTACTTC. The chain couples TRBV11-2 to TRBJ2-5; TRBD1 matches 8 bases. Per the germline V gene, CDR1 is SGHAT and CDR2 is FQNNGV. V dropped 1 base and J dropped 5; count of bases not matched to a gene: 6. The CDR3 consists of 15 residues.